This T cell receptor (beta chain) is drawn from a study of identical twins. Per the germline V gene, CDR1 is SGHDN and CDR2 is FVKESK. V lost 1 base, J lost 2 bases, and 8 bases stayed unmatched. The CDR3 length is 17 residues. Via MiXCR, TCRdb re-called the 5' RACE reads, giving one row per CDR3 protein. The data contain fewer than 900,000 distinct CDR3 sequences, 15% to 20% of them seen just once; the ten biggest clones take up around 14%. In addition, the sample was reused for a study of T cells expressing NK-cell markers.

The sequenced sample was PBMCs. The sequence came from a woman aged 18-35 years in good health. This chain links TRBV14 with TRBJ2-1, with 7 bases fitting TRBD2. The CDR3 region has the DNA TGTGCCAGCAGCCAAGTGGGGCTAGCGGATCCCTACAATGAGCAGTTCTTC. Protein: CASSQVGLADPYNEQFF. The complete variable domain, with remaining parts taken from reference TRBV14 and TRBJ2-1, reads EAGVTQFPSHSVIEKGQTVTLRCDPISGHDNLYWYRRVMGKEIKFLLHFVKESKQDESGMPNNRFLAERTGGTYSTLKVQPAELEDSGVYFCASSQVGLADPYNEQFFGPGTRLTVL.